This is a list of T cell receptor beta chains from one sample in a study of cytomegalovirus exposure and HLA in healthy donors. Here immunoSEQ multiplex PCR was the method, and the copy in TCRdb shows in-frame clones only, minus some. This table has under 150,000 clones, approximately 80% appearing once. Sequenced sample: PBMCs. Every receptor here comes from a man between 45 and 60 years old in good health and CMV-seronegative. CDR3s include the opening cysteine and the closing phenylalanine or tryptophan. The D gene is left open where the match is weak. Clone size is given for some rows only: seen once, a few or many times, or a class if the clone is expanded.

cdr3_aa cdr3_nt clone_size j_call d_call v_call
CASSPPRQGGETQYF TGTGCCAGCTCACCACCTAGACAGGGAGGCGAGACCCAGTACTTC . TRBJ2-5 . TRBV18
CASSVLGSSYNEQFF TGTGCCAGCAGCGTCCTCGGGAGCTCCTACAATGAGCAGTTCTTC . TRBJ2-1 . TRBV9
CAISETSGSLYEQFF TGTGCCATCAGTGAGACTAGCGGGAGTCTCTATGAGCAGTTCTTC . TRBJ2-1 TRBD2 TRBV10-3
CASSQDGLAGGLEQFF TGTGCCAGCAGCCAAGATGGTCTAGCGGGAGGGTTGGAGCAGTTCTTC once TRBJ2-1 TRBD2 TRBV14
CATRALAGAPNEQFF TGTGCCACCCGGGCCCTAGCGGGAGCTCCTAATGAGCAGTTCTTC . TRBJ2-1 TRBD2 TRBV28
CASSPGGSGANVLTF TGTGCCAGCAGTCCGGGGGGCTCTGGGGCCAACGTCCTGACTTTC . TRBJ2-6 TRBD2 TRBV27
CASGQRNSPLHF TGTGCCAGCGGACAGAGAAATTCACCCCTCCACTTT . TRBJ1-6 . TRBV2
CASRREGLNEQFF TGTGCCAGCAGGCGGGAGGGCCTCAATGAGCAGTTCTTC . TRBJ2-1 TRBD2 TRBV6-1
CASSDFGTGGVEKLFF TGCGCCAGCAGTGACTTCGGGACAGGGGGAGTAGAAAAACTGTTTTTT . TRBJ1-4 TRBD1 TRBV10-1
CASSFGRGLSYTF TGTGCCAGCAGTTTTGGCAGGGGGCTCAGCTACACCTTC . TRBJ1-2 TRBD1 TRBV27
CAISESSAGDTDTQYF TGTGCCATCAGTGAGTCGTCGGCGGGAGACACAGATACGCAGTATTTT once TRBJ2-3 TRBD2 TRBV10-3
CASSQIAGGSETQYF TGTGCCAGCAGCCAAATAGCGGGAGGGTCAGAGACCCAGTACTTC . TRBJ2-5 TRBD2 TRBV7-9
CASSPTGVRTNEKLFF TGTGCCAGCTCACCAACAGGGGTCAGAACTAATGAAAAACTGTTTTTT . TRBJ1-4 TRBD1 TRBV18
CASRDTANLEAFF TGTGCCAGCAGGGATACAGCAAACCTTGAAGCTTTCTTT . TRBJ1-1 . TRBV28
CASSEGTEAFF TGTGCCAGCAGTGAGGGGACAGAAGCTTTCTTT . TRBJ1-1 . TRBV6-4
CASQPGGVATNEKLFF TGCGCCAGCCAACCAGGTGGTGTGGCGACTAATGAAAAACTGTTTTTT . TRBJ1-4 . TRBV5-1
CASSFLAGGYEQYF TGTGCCAGCAGCTTCCTAGCGGGAGGTTACGAGCAGTACTTC . TRBJ2-7 TRBD2 TRBV13
CASSPLSGPGAADYGYTF TGTGCCAGCAGCCCGCTGTCGGGGCCAGGGGCCGCTGACTATGGCTACACCTTC . TRBJ1-2 . TRBV5-4
CASSVSLQGNEQFF TGTGCCAGCAGCGTATCCCTACAGGGTAATGAGCAGTTCTTC . TRBJ2-1 . TRBV9
CASSTNRGGTEAFF TGTGCCAGCAGCACTAACAGGGGTGGAACTGAAGCTTTCTTT . TRBJ1-1 TRBD1 TRBV9
CASSMTGNEKLFF TGTGCCAGCAGCATGACGGGTAATGAAAAACTGTTTTTT . TRBJ1-4 . TRBV6-5
CASSFPGDGAQNTEAFF TGTGCCAGCAGCTTCCCCGGGGATGGAGCCCAGAACACTGAAGCTTTCTTT . TRBJ1-1 . TRBV7-2
CASSQDLGQGDQPQHF TGCGCCAGCAGCCAAGATCTTGGACAGGGTGATCAGCCCCAGCATTTT . TRBJ1-5 TRBD1 TRBV4-3
CASSAPAGGDRPQHF TGTGCCAGCAGCGCCCCGGCAGGGGGCGATCGGCCCCAGCATTTT . TRBJ1-5 TRBD1 TRBV6-1
CASSSRGTAGDYGYTF TGCGCCAGCAGCTCGCGGGGAACGGCGGGGGACTATGGCTACACCTTC few TRBJ1-2 . TRBV4-3
CASSRTGGGYTF TGTGCCAGCAGCCGGACAGGGGGAGGCTACACCTTC . TRBJ1-2 TRBD1 TRBV7-9
CASSFARELGETQYF TGTGCCAGCAGCTTTGCACGGGAGTTGGGAGAGACCCAGTACTTC . TRBJ2-5 . TRBV7-8
CASSQGPDSGANVLTF TGCGCCAGCAGCCAAGGGCCCGACTCTGGGGCCAACGTCCTGACTTTC . TRBJ2-6 . TRBV4-3
CASSDRGLGHEQYF TGTGCCAGCAGTGATCGAGGGCTTGGGCACGAGCAGTACTTC . TRBJ2-7 . TRBV6-1
CASSRLADTQYF TGTGCCAGTAGTAGGCTAGCCGATACGCAGTATTTT . TRBJ2-3 . TRBV19
CASSLGTSGYNEQFF TGCGCCAGCAGCTTGGGGACTAGCGGGTACAATGAGCAGTTCTTC . TRBJ2-1 TRBD2 TRBV5-1
CASSPRPGQGVETQYF TGTGCCAGCAGTCCTAGACCGGGACAGGGAGTGGAGACCCAGTACTTC few TRBJ2-5 TRBD1 TRBV28
CASSGASGSYNEQFF TGCGCCAGCAGTGGGGCTAGCGGCTCCTACAATGAGCAGTTCTTC . TRBJ2-1 TRBD2 TRBV10-2
CASSEARFSSTDTQYF TGTGCCAGCAGTGAAGCCCGTTTTTCTAGCACAGATACGCAGTATTTT . TRBJ2-3 . TRBV6-1
CASSLAGTGAYEQYF TGTGCCAGCAGTTTAGCCGGGACAGGGGCCTACGAGCAGTACTTC . TRBJ2-7 TRBD1 TRBV28
CAWSWTGTGHTIYF TGTGCCTGGAGTTGGACAGGGACTGGACACACCATATATTTT . TRBJ1-3 TRBD1 TRBV30
CASSFGGGPLETQYF TGTGCCAGCAGCTTCGGCGGGGGCCCTTTGGAGACCCAGTACTTC . TRBJ2-5 . TRBV7-9
CASSGPDSSYEQYF TGTGCCAGCAGTGGGCCGGACAGCTCCTACGAGCAGTACTTC . TRBJ2-7 . TRBV2
CASSVSLGNEKLFF TGTGCCAGCAGTGTTAGCTTGGGTAATGAAAAACTGTTTTTT . TRBJ1-4 . TRBV2
CASRGGTPSYEQYF TGTGCCAGCAGGGGGGGGACCCCCTCCTACGAGCAGTACTTC . TRBJ2-7 TRBD2 TRBV11-2
CASSEVAGRFSTDTQYF TGTGCCAGCAGTGAGGTAGCGGGAAGGTTTAGCACAGATACGCAGTATTTT . TRBJ2-3 TRBD2 TRBV6-1
CATRRELGQPQHF TGTGCCACCCGGCGGGAACTCGGGCAGCCCCAGCATTTT . TRBJ1-5 . TRBV2